This T cell receptor beta chain came from a study of regulatory T cells in long-lasting Graves disease. Arm-PCR with iRepertoire HTBI primers amplified the CDR3 regions for these TCR beta libraries. TCRdb processed the multiplex PCR reads anew with MiXCR; each CDR3 protein has one entry. The sample carries hundreds of thousands of distinct CDR3 sequences, around 17% recorded once. Documented time point: newly diagnosed GD, antithyroid drugs for less than 3 months. Construction of the TCR library relied on RNA isolated from PBMCs. Separately, the same data were catalogued under a study of T cells in Graves' hyperthyroidism and ophthalmopathy.

The source is a woman aged 25 to 39 with Graves disease. The specimen was peripheral blood mononuclear cells (PBMCs), collected at new diagnosis, from a patient treated with antithyroid drugs.

The CDR3 DNA reads TGTGCCAGCAGCAGAGGAGGGCCGGGCAATGAGCAGTTCTTC. It codes for CASSRGGPGNEQFF. This chain uses TRBV7-2 with TRBJ2-1; D might be TRBD2 (6 bases). Trimming shortened V by 5 bases and J by 6 bases, and 14 bases separated the two germline ends. The CDR3 length is 14 residues. Per germline, CDR1 SGHTA and CDR2 FQGNSA.